This T cell receptor beta chain was identified in a study of cytomegalovirus exposure and HLA in healthy donors. Study outcomes and limitations: Fewer N-insertions than the approximately 700-donor mean were reportedly shown by an Asian-associated ancestry cluster in a later analysis. An analysis that was carried out later associated some 17,000 TCR beta sequences with HLA alleles at 0.05 false discovery rate. In a later analysis, most CMV-associated TCR beta chains appeared HLA-restricted. A few CMV-associated chains proved CMV antigen-specific in vitro.

PCR used 60 Vbeta primers and 13 Jbeta primers. Assay: immunoSEQ multiplex PCR; the TCRdb copy retains only in-frame clones and omits some. The sample has 150,000 to 200,000 clones; approximately 86% are singletons. In regard to this clone: Its antigen is currently unknown.

Germline V gives CDR1 MNHNY, CDR2 SVGAGI (reference sequence). V dropped 5 bases and J dropped 1 base, with 8 bases sitting between them. The CDR3 has 13 amino acids. The clonotype originates from a woman aged 18-29 years in good health and CMV-seronegative. The sequenced sample consisted of PBMCs. The chain joins TRBV6-6 to TRBJ1-1; no firm D call. The CDR3 DNA reads as TGTGCCAGCAGTCCAAGACAGAACACTGAAGCTTTCTTT. Amino acid sequence: CASSPRQNTEAFF.